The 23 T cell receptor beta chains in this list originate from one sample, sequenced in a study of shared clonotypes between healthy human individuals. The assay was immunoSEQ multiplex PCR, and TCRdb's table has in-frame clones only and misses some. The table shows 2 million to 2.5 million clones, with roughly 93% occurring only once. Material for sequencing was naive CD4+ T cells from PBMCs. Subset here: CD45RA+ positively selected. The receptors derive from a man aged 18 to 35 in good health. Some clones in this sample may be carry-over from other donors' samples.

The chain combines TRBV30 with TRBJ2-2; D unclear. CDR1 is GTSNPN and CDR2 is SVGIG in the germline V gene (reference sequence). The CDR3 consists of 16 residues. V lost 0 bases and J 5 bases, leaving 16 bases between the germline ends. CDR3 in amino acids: CAWSVLWVARTGELFF. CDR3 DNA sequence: TGTGCCTGGAGTGTGCTGTGGGTAGCTCGAACCGGGGAGCTGTTTTTT.

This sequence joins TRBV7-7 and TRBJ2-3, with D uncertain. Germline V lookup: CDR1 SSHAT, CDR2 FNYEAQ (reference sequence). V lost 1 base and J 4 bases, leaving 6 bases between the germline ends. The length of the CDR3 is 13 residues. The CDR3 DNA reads TGTGCCAGCAGCTTAGATGGGTCAGATACGCAGTATTTT. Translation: CASSLDGSDTQYF.

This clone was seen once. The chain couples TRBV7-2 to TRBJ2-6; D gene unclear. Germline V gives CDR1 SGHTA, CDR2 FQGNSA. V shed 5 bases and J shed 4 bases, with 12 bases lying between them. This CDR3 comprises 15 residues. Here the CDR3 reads CASSRRALGANVLTF. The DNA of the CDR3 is TGTGCCAGCAGCAGAAGAGCTCTGGGGGCCAACGTCCTGACTTTC.

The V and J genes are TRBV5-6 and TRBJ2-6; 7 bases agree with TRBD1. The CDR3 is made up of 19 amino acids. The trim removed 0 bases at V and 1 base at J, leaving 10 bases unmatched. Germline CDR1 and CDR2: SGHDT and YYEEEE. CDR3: CASSLGPRDSTSGANVLTF. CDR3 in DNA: TGTGCCAGCAGCTTGGGTCCTCGGGACAGCACATCTGGGGCCAACGTCCTGACTTTC.

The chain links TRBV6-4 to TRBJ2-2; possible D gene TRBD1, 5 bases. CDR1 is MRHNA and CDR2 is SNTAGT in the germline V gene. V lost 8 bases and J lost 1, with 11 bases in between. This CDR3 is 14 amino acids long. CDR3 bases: TGTGCCAGCGTAGGGGCCGGGAACACCGGGGAGCTGTTTTTT. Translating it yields CASVGAGNTGELFF.

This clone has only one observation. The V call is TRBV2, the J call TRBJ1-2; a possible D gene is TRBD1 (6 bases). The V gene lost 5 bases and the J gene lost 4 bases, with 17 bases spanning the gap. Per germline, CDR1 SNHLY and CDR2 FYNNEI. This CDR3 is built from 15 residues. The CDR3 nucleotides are TGTGCCAGCAGTCGAGATGTACAGGGAAGCTATGGCTACACCTTC. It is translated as CASSRDVQGSYGYTF.

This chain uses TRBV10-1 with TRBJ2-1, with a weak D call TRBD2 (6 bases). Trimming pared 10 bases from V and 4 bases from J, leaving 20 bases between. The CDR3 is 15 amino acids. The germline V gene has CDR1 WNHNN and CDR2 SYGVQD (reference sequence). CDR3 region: CATLRRVAAYNEQFF. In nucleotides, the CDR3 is TGCGCCACCCTAAGGCGGGTAGCGGCTTACAATGAGCAGTTCTTC.

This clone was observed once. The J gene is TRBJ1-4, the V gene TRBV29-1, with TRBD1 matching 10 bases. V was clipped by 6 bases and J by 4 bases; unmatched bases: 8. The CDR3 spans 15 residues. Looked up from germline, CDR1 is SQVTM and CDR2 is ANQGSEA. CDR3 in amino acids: CSVWDRGRGNEKLFF. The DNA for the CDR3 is TGCAGCGTATGGGACAGGGGAAGGGGTAATGAAAAACTGTTTTTT.

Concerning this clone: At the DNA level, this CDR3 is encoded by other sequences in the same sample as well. The CDR3 sequence: CASSSGQNTGELFF. DNA for the CDR3: TGTGCCAGCAGCTCGGGACAGAACACCGGGGAGCTGTTTTTT. The gene calls are TRBV28 and TRBJ2-2, with D perhaps matching TRBD1 (6 bases). V was clipped by 6 bases and J by 1 base, with 9 bases between them. Per germline, CDR1 MDHEN and CDR2 SYDVKM. The CDR3 is 14 amino acids.

CDR3 sequence reads: CASSLYWGTGELFF. The CDR3 DNA reads TGTGCCAGCAGCTTATATTGGGGGACCGGGGAGCTGTTTTTT. The chain carries TRBV7-3 and TRBJ2-2; the D call may be TRBD1 or TRBD2 (5 bases each). Between the trimmed V and J ends, which lost 2 bases and 5 bases, there was a span of 9 bases. Germline V gene lookup returns CDR1 SGHTA and CDR2 FQGTGA. The CDR3 runs 14 residues.

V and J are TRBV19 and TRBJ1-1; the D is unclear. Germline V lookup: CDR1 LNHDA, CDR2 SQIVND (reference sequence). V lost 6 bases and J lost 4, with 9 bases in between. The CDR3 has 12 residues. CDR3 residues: CASSRVGTEAFF. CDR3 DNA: TGTGCCAGTAGCCGGGTAGGCACTGAAGCTTTCTTT.

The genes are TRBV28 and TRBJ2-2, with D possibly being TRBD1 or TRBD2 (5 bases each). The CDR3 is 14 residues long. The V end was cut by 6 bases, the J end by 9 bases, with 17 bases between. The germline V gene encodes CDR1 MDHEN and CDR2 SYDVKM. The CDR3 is CASRTPDPGRELFF. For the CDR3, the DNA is TGTGCCAGCAGAACACCGGACCCGGGGCGGGAGCTGTTTTTT.

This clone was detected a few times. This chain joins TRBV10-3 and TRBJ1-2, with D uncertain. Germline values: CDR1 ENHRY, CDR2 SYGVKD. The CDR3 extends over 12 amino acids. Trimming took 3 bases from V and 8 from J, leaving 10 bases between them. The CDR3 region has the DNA TGTGCCATCAGTGAAGGAGCTCCCGGCTACACCTTC. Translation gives CAISEGAPGYTF.

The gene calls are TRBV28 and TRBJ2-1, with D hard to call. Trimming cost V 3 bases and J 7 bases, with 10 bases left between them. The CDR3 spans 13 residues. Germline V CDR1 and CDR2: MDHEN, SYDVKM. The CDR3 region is CASSFRLANEQFF. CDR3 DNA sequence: TGTGCCAGCAGTTTTAGACTTGCGAATGAGCAGTTCTTC.

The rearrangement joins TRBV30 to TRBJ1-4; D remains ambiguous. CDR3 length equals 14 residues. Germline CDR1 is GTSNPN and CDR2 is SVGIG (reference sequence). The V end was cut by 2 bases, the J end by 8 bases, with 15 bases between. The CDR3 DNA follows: TGTGCCTGGAGTCCTTATGCCCCCGCGGAAAAACTGTTTTTT. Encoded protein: CAWSPYAPAEKLFF.

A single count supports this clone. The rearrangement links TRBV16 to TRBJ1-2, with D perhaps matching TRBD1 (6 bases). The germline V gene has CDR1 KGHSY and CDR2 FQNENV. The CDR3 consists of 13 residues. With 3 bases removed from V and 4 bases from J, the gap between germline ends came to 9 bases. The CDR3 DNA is TGTGCCAGCAGCCAGGACAGCTCCTATGGCTACACCTTC. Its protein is CASSQDSSYGYTF.

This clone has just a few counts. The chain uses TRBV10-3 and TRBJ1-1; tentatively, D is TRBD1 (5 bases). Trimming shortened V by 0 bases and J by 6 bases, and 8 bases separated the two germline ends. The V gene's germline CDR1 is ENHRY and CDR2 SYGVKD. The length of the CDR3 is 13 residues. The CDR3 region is CAISESRGAEAFF. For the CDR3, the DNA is TGTGCCATCAGTGAGTCCCGGGGGGCTGAAGCTTTCTTT.

CDR3 coding DNA: TGTGCCAGCAGCTCCGGGACAGGAGAAGAGACCCAGTACTTC. Protein product: CASSSGTGEETQYF. The chain carries TRBV7-9 and TRBJ2-5; 8 nucleotides align to TRBD1. V shed 4 bases, J shed 3 bases, and the junction held 4 bases outside the gene matches. The germline gives CDR1 SEHNR, CDR2 FQNEAQ (reference sequence). This CDR3 is 14 amino acids long.

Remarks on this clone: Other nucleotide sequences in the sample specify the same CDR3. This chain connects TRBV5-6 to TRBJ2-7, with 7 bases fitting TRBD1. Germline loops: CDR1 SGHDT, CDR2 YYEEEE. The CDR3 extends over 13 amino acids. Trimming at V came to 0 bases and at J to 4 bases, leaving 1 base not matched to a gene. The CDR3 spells CASSLGTGYEQYF. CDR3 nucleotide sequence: TGTGCCAGCAGCTTGGGGACAGGTTACGAGCAGTACTTC. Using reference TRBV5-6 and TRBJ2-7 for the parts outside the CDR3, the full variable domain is DAGVTQSPTHLIKTRGQQVTLRCSPKSGHDTVSWYQQALGQGPQFIFQYYEEEERQRGNFPDRFSGHQFPNYSSELNVNALLLGDSALYLCASSLGTGYEQYFGPGTRLTVT.

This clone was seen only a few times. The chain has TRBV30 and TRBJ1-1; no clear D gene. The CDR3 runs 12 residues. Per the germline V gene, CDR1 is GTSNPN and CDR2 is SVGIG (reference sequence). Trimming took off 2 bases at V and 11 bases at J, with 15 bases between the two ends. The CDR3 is CAWSSSGVRAFF. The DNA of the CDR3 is TGTGCCTGGAGTAGCAGTGGGGTGAGGGCTTTCTTT.

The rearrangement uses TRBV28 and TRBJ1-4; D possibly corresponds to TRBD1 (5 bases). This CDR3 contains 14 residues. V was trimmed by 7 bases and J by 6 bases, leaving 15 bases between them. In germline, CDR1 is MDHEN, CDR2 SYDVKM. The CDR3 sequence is CASTPPGGYEKLFF. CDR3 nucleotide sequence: TGTGCCAGCACCCCTCCGGGGGGATATGAAAAACTGTTTTTT. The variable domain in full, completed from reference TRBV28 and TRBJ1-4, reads DVKVTQSSRYLVKRTGEKVFLECVQDMDHENMFWYRQDPGLGLRLIYFSYDVKMKEKGDIPEGYSVSREKKERFSLILESASTNQTSMYLCASTPPGGYEKLFFGSGTQLSVL.

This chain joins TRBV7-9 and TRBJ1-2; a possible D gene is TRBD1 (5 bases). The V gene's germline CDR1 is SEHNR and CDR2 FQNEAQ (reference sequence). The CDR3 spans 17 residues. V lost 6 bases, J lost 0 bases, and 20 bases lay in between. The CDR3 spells CASRRLGGGGANYGYTF. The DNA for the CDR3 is TGTGCCAGCAGGAGACTGGGTGGGGGTGGAGCTAACTATGGCTACACCTTC.

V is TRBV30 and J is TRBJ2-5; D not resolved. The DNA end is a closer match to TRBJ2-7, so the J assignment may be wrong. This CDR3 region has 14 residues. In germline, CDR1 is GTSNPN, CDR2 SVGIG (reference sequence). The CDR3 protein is CAWMVGGSRNEQYF. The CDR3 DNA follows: TGTGCCTGGATGGTGGGTGGCAGTCGAAACGAGCAGTACTTC.